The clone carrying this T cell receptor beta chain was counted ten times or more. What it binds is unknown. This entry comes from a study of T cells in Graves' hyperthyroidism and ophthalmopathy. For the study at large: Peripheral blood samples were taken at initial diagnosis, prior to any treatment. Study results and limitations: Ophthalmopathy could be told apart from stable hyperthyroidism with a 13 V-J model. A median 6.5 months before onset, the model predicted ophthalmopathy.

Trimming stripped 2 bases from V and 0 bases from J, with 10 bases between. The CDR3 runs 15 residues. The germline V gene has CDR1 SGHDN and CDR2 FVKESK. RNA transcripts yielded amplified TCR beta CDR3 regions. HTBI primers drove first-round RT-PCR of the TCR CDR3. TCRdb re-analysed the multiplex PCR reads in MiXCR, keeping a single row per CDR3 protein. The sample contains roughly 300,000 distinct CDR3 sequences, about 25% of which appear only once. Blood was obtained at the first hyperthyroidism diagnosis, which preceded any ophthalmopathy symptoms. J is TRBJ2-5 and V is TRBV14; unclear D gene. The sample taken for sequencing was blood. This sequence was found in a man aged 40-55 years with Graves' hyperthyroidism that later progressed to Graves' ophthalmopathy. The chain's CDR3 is CASSQNYKYQETQYF. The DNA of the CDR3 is TGTGCCAGCAGCCAAAATTACAAGTACCAAGAGACCCAGTACTTC. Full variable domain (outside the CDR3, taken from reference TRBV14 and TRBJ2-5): EAGVTQFPSHSVIEKGQTVTLRCDPISGHDNLYWYRRVMGKEIKFLLHFVKESKQDESGMPNNRFLAERTGGTYSTLKVQPAELEDSGVYFCASSQNYKYQETQYFGPGTRLLVL.